This entry concerns a single TCR beta chain. The target antigen is unknown. This entry is derived from a study of cytomegalovirus exposure and HLA in healthy donors. About the study: Genetic ancestry analysis placed around 76% of the approximately 400 donors that were genotyped in the Caucasian-associated cluster.

Findings and caveats of the study: Among TCR beta chains of equal frequency, HLA-associated ones were more clonally expanded in a later analysis.

Amplification used 60 Vbeta primers and 13 Jbeta primers. The repertoire was sequenced with immunoSEQ multiplex PCR; TCRdb's copy has only in-frame clones and lacks some. The sample consists of fewer than 250,000 clones, 82% of them appearing once. Germline V gene data show CDR1 as SNHLY and CDR2 as FYNNEI. V shed 7 bases, J shed 6 bases, and the junction held 7 bases outside the gene matches. CDR3 size: 13 residues. This chain joins TRBV2 and TRBJ2-7; 9 bases agree with TRBD2. The receptor's source is a man aged 40-50 years in good health and CMV-seropositive. What was sequenced was PBMCs. The CDR3 protein is CASNRGSGSEQYV. CDR3 in DNA: TGTGCCAGCAACCGGGGTAGCGGGAGCGAGCAGTACGTC.